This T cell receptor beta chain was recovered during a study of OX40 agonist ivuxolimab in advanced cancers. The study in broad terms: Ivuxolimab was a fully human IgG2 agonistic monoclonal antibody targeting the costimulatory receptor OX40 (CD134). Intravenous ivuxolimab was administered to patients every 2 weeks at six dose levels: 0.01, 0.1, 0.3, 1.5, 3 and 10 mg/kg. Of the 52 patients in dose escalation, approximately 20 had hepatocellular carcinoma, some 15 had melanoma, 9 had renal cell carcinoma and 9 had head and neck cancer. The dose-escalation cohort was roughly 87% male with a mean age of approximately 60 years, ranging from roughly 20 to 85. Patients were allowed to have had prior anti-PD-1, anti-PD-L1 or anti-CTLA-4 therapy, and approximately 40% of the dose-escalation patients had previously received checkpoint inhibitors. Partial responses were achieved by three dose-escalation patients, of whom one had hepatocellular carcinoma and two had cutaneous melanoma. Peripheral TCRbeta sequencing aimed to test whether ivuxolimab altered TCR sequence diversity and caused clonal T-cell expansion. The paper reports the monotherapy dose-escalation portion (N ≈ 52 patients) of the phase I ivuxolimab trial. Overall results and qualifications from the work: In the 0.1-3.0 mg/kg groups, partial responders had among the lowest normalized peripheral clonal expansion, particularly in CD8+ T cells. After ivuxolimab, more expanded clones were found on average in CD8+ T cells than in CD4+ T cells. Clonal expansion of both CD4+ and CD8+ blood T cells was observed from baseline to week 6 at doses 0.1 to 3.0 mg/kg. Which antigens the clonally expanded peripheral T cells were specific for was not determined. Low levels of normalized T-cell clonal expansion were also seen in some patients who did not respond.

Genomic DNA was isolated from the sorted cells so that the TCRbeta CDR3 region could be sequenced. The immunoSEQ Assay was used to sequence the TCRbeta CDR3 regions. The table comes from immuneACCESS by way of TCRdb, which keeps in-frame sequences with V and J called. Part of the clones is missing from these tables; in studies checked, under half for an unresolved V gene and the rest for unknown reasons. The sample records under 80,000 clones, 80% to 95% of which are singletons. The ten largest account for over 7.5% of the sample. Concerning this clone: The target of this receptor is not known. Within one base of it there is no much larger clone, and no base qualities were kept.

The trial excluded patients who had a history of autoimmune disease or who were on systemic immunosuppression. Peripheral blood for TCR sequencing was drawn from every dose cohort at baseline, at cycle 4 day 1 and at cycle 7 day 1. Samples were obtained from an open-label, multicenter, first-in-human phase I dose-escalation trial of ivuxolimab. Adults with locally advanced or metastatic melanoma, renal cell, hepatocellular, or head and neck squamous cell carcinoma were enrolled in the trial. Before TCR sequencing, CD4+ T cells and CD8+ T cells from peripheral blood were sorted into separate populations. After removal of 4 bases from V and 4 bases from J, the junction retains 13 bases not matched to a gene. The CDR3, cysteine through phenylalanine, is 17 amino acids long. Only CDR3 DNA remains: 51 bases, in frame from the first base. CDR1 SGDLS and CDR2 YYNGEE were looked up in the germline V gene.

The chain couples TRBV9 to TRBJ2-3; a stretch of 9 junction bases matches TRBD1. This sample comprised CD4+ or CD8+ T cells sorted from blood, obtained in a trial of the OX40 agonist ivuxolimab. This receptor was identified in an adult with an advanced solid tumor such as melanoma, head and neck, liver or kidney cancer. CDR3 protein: CASSSGQGHSWADTQYF. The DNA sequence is TGTGCCAGCAGCTCGGGACAGGGCCACTCGTGGGCAGATACGCAGTATTTT.